The 21 T cell receptor beta chains listed next were all sequenced from one sample in a study of blood T cell repertoires in COVID-19 (dated by TCRdb to the early 2020s). Library preparation was by the immunoSEQ multiplex PCR assay. Not all clones reach the TCRdb copy of this immuneACCESS table, which keeps in-frame sequences only. Checked studies attribute under half of the gap to unresolved V genes and leave the rest unexplained. In this sample the table shows nearly 55,000 clones, around 84% of which occur a single time. The leading ten clones occupy over 9.5% of the sample. The sample consisted of peripheral blood. All receptors derive from a man between 65 and 85 years old with active COVID-19.

This chain uses TRBV9 with TRBJ1-2, with D maybe TRBD1 (5 bases). V was clipped by 4 bases and J by 8 bases, with 15 bases between them. This CDR3 has 13 residues. Germline assignment: CDR1 SGDLS and CDR2 YYNGEE. The DNA for the CDR3 is TGTGCCAGCAGCTTGGACCAGGGTAGAGGCTACACCTTC. It encodes CASSLDQGRGYTF.

This clone was picked up a small number of times. The chain joins TRBV3-1 (or the pseudogene TRBV3-2) to TRBJ2-1; TRBD2 matches 16 bases. Trimming removed 1 base from V and 0 bases from J; junction bases left unmatched: 6. This CDR3 is 20 amino acids long. Germline CDR1 and CDR2: LGHDT and YNNKEL (reference sequence). The CDR3 here is CASSQAGLAGGGTSYNEQFF. CDR3 nucleotides: TGTGCCAGCAGCCAAGCGGGACTAGCGGGGGGGGGTACCTCCTACAATGAGCAGTTCTTC.

The chain links TRBV10-3 to TRBJ1-3; no definite D call. Germline V gene lookup returns CDR1 ENHRY and CDR2 SYGVKD. The CDR3 has 13 amino acids. V was cut by 5 bases and J by 5 bases, with 10 bases left in between. This chain's CDR3 is CAISQGGRNTIYF. DNA of the CDR3: TGTGCCATCAGTCAAGGAGGTAGAAACACCATATATTTT.

V is TRBV6-1 and J is TRBJ1-1; 7 bases fit TRBD1. This CDR3 has 17 residues. The V gene end was trimmed by 4 bases and the J gene end by 0 bases; junction bases not matched to a gene: 11. Germline CDR1 reads MNHNS; CDR2 reads SASEGT. CDR3 loop: CASSANRGPALNTEAFF. The CDR3 DNA is TGTGCCAGCAGTGCGAACAGGGGACCGGCCCTGAACACTGAAGCTTTCTTT.

The sample holds one count of this clone. The genes are TRBV13 and TRBJ2-6; D call uncertain. The CDR3 runs to 17 residues. CDR1 and CDR2 from the germline V gene are PRHDT and FYEKMQ (reference sequence). V gave up 4 bases and J gave up 2 bases, with 15 bases separating them. The CDR3 protein is CASSSRMVRAGANVLTF. CDR3 coding DNA: TGTGCCAGCAGCTCGAGGATGGTGAGAGCTGGGGCCAACGTCCTGACTTTC. Supplemented by reference TRBV13 and TRBJ2-6, the full variable domain reads AAGVIQSPRHLIKEKRETATLKCYPIPRHDTVYWYQQGPGQDPQFLISFYEKMQSDKGSIPDRFSAQQFSDYHSELNMSSLELGDSALYFCASSSRMVRAGANVLTFGAGSRLTVL.

The chain couples TRBV6-2 or TRBV6-3 to TRBJ2-3, with a possible D match to TRBD2 (5 bases). This CDR3 is 17 amino acids long. Trimming removed 0 bases from V and 3 bases from J, with 16 bases in between. Per the germline V gene, CDR1 is MNHEY and CDR2 is SVGEGT. The CDR3, as DNA: TGTGCCAGCAGTTACTCAGTTCGAGGGTTCAGGACAGATACGCAGTATTTT. Protein product: CASSYSVRGFRTDTQYF.

The rearrangement uses TRBV27 and TRBJ2-2; no firm D call. This CDR3 region has 13 residues. The ends were cut back, 10 bases at V and 6 bases at J, with 15 bases in the middle. CDR1 is MNHEY and CDR2 is SMNVEV in the germline V gene (reference sequence). CDR3 sequence (DNA): TGTGCCACTTCCCTGAATGGGCCCGGGGAGCTGTTTTTT. Translated: CATSLNGPGELFF.

The V and J genes are TRBV5-1 and TRBJ2-3, with 8 bases lining up with TRBD2. Trimming at V came to 0 bases and at J to 0 bases, leaving 6 bases not matched to a gene. CDR1 is SGHRS and CDR2 is YFSETQ in the germline V gene. The CDR3 sequence is 17 residues long. The CDR3 sequence is CASSLEGGGLSTDTQYF. As DNA, the CDR3 is TGCGCCAGCAGCTTGGAAGGCGGGGGGCTTAGCACAGATACGCAGTATTTT.

The rearrangement joins TRBV6-5 to TRBJ2-7, with D uncertain. The CDR3 spans 14 residues. V lost 0 bases, J lost 5 bases, and 11 bases lay in between. In germline, CDR1 is MNHEY, CDR2 SVGAGI. CDR3 sequence: CASSYSGPPDEQYF. The CDR3 nucleotides are TGTGCCAGCAGTTACTCTGGGCCCCCGGACGAGCAGTACTTC.

The rearrangement joins TRBV11-1 to TRBJ2-1; 8 bases fit TRBD1. The CDR3 length is 14 residues. The V gene end was trimmed by 1 base and the J gene end by 5 bases; junction bases not matched to a gene: 1. The V gene's germline CDR1 is SGHAT and CDR2 FQDESV (reference sequence). CDR3 coding DNA: TGTGCCAGCAGCTTAGAGGACAGGGACAATGAGCAGTTCTTC. Protein product: CASSLEDRDNEQFF. The whole variable domain, filled in from reference TRBV11-1 and TRBJ2-1, reads EAEVAQSPRYKITEKSQAVAFWCDPISGHATLYWYRQILGQGPELLVQFQDESVVDDSQLPKDRFSAERLKGVDSTLKIQPAELGDSAMYLCASSLEDRDNEQFFGPGTRLTVL.

This clone was recorded a few times. Here the CDR3 reads CASSPARSGSGANVLTF. CDR3 in DNA: TGTGCCAGCTCACCAGCTCGCTCGGGATCTGGGGCCAACGTCCTGACTTTC. The chain couples TRBV18 to TRBJ2-6; D might be TRBD2 (5 bases). CDR3 length: 17 residues. V shed 2 bases and J shed 1 base, with 12 bases lying between them. The germline V gene has CDR1 KGHSH and CDR2 LQKENI.

The chain combines TRBV18 with TRBJ2-1; 12 nucleotides match TRBD2. The V segment lost 2 bases and the J segment 4 bases; nucleotides outside the gene matches: 0. CDR3 length: 15 residues. CDR1 and CDR2 (germline): KGHSH, LQKENI. Here the CDR3 reads CASSPGTSGYNEQFF. CDR3 sequence (DNA): TGTGCCAGCTCACCAGGGACTAGCGGGTACAATGAGCAGTTCTTC.

This chain links TRBV19 with TRBJ1-1, with 7 positions matching TRBD1. The CDR3 has 13 residues. Trimming at V came to 4 bases and at J to 11 bases, leaving 10 bases not matched to a gene. CDR1 and CDR2 from the germline V gene are LNHDA and SQIVND (reference sequence). CDR3 amino acids: CASSKGALDPAFF. The CDR3 DNA follows: TGTGCCAGTAGTAAGGGGGCCCTAGATCCGGCTTTCTTT.

The chain employs TRBV9 and TRBJ2-1, with D possibly matching TRBD1 (6 bases). The V gene's germline CDR1 is SGDLS and CDR2 YYNGEE. Trimming removed 4 bases from V and 2 bases from J, with 16 bases in between. This CDR3 contains 16 residues. CDR3 protein: CASSTWDTRTYNEQFF. In DNA, the CDR3 is TGTGCCAGCAGCACCTGGGACACAAGAACCTACAATGAGCAGTTCTTC.

This chain joins TRBV11-2 and TRBJ2-3; TRBD1 matches 7 bases. The V gene end was trimmed by 5 bases and the J gene end by 3 bases; junction bases not matched to a gene: 8. This CDR3 comprises 15 residues. The germline V gene has CDR1 SGHAT and CDR2 FQNNGV. The CDR3 protein is CASSDTGVRTDTQYF. CDR3 sequence (DNA): TGTGCCAGCAGCGACACAGGGGTGAGAACAGATACGCAGTATTTT.

The V call is TRBV6-5, the J call TRBJ1-2, with D perhaps TRBD1 (5 bases). V lost 7 bases, J lost 2 bases, and 11 bases lay in between. CDR1 is MNHEY and CDR2 is SVGAGI in the germline V gene. This CDR3 comprises 13 residues. The CDR3 spells CASKRAGNYGYTF. The CDR3 DNA is TGTGCCAGCAAAAGGGCAGGGAACTATGGCTACACCTTC.

The rearrangement joins TRBV5-1 to TRBJ1-1; D is undetermined. CDR3 length: 16 amino acids. CDR1 is SGHRS and CDR2 is YFSETQ in the germline V gene. The V end was cut by 1 base, the J end by 1 base, with 14 bases between. The CDR3 spells CASSLPDNGANTEAFF. The CDR3 bases are TGCGCCAGCAGCTTGCCCGATAATGGAGCGAACACTGAAGCTTTCTTT.

The gene calls are TRBV27 and TRBJ2-5; D may be TRBD2 (5 bases). Trimming pared 2 bases from V and 0 bases from J, leaving 13 bases between. Looked up from germline, CDR1 is MNHEY and CDR2 is SMNVEV (reference sequence). This CDR3 comprises 16 residues. The CDR3 nucleotides are TGTGCCAGCAGTTTACACCGGACGGGGAACCAAGAGACCCAGTACTTC. Translation: CASSLHRTGNQETQYF.

This clone appeared a few times. The junction and the germline gene differ at one end; a read error may be behind it. V and J are TRBV7-7 and TRBJ2-2; 11 bases map to TRBD2. In germline, CDR1 is SSHAT, CDR2 FNYEAQ (reference sequence). The CDR3 runs to 16 residues. In DNA, the CDR3 is TGTGCTAGCAGCAGTTGGACTAGCGGGCTCACCGGGGAGCTGTTTTTT. It translates to CASSSWTSGLTGELFF.

This chain links TRBV28 with TRBJ1-2, with D tentatively TRBD1 (6 bases). The CDR3 covers 18 residues. The V gene's germline CDR1 is MDHEN and CDR2 SYDVKM. V was trimmed by 7 bases and J by 1 base, leaving 25 bases between them. CDR3 sequence (DNA): TGTGCCAGCACCCTAAGGTGGTCAGGGGTCCCGGTTAACTATGGCTACACCTTC. It encodes CASTLRWSGVPVNYGYTF.

This chain links TRBV9 with TRBJ2-1, with D perhaps TRBD2 (5 bases). The germline V gene has CDR1 SGDLS and CDR2 YYNGEE. There are 15 residues in the CDR3. With 3 bases removed from V and 4 bases from J, the gap between germline ends came to 14 bases. In DNA form, the CDR3 reads TGTGCCAGCAGCGCCCGTGGGGAGAATTACAATGAGCAGTTCTTC. Translation: CASSARGENYNEQFF. Looking up the rest from reference TRBV9 and TRBJ2-1 gives the full variable domain: DSGVTQTPKHLITATGQRVTLRCSPRSGDLSVYWYQQSLDQGLQFLIQYYNGEERAKGNILERFSAQQFPDLHSELNLSSLELGDSALYFCASSARGENYNEQFFGPGTRLTVL.